One sample yielded the 19 T cell receptor beta chains listed below, sequenced in a study of breast tumors, draining lymph nodes, adjacent tissues. TCRdb called the multiplex PCR reads again in MiXCR, with one record for every CDR3 protein. Of approximately 20,000 distinct CDR3 sequences listed, approximately 49% are singletons. The specimen was breast tumor tissue. The receptors shown here come from a female donor with breast cancer. Some clones in this sample may be carry-over from other donors' samples.

This clonotype is medium-sized within its sample. The genes are TRBV10-3 and TRBJ2-1; 8 nucleotides align to TRBD2. The CDR3 covers 17 residues. The germline CDR1 and CDR2 sequences are ENHRY and SYGVKD. Trimming removed 3 bases from V and 7 bases from J; junction bases left unmatched: 14. CDR3 nucleotides: TGTGCCATCAGTGAAGGTGGGGCTACTAGCGGACGAAATGAGCAGTTCTTC. The encoded protein is CAISEGGATSGRNEQFF.

This clonotype was seen a few times. The chain links TRBV3-1 to TRBJ1-3; 10 bases are a match to TRBD1. Germline assignment: CDR1 LGHDT and CDR2 YNNKEL (reference sequence). The V segment lost 4 bases and the J segment 5 bases; nucleotides outside the gene matches: 5. The CDR3 length is 15 residues. The DNA of the CDR3 is TGTGCCAGCAGCCCTGGGACAGGGGTCCGAAACACCATATATTTT. Its protein is CASSPGTGVRNTIYF.

The CDR3 DNA reads as TGTGCCAGCAGCTTCCTAGCGGGAGGGCCCAATGAGCAGTTCTTC. It encodes CASSFLAGGPNEQFF. The V gene is TRBV11-2, the J gene TRBJ2-1, with TRBD2 matching 12 bases. V was pared by 3 bases and J by 6 bases, with 3 bases of the junction left unmatched. Germline V CDR1 and CDR2: SGHAT, FQNNGV. CDR3 length: 15 amino acids.

A single count supports this clonotype. The chain recombines TRBV5-6 with TRBJ2-1; the match to TRBD2 covers 14 bases. Germline CDR1 is SGHDT and CDR2 is YYEEEE. V was pared by 4 bases and J by 9 bases, with 9 bases of the junction left unmatched. The CDR3 covers 16 residues. For the CDR3, the DNA is TGTGCCAGCAGCGGCACCGGGACTAGCGGGAGCGGTGAGCAGTTCTTC. Protein product: CASSGTGTSGSGEQFF.

By its share, this clonotype is medium-sized. The chain links TRBV6-1 to TRBJ2-7, with D uncertain. CDR3 size: 12 residues. Germline V CDR1 and CDR2: MNHNS, SASEGT. Trimming left V 3 bases short and J 3 bases short, with 6 bases between. The CDR3 spells CASSDGDYEQYF. In DNA, the CDR3 is TGTGCCAGCAGTGATGGGGACTACGAGCAGTACTTC.

CDR3 sequence: CASSLLGQGGYEQYF. In nucleotides, the CDR3 is TGTGCCAGCAGCTTGCTCGGACAGGGAGGGTACGAGCAGTACTTC. The chain employs TRBV7-9 and TRBJ2-7; D may be TRBD1 (8 bases). The CDR3 loop spans 15 amino acids. The ends were cut back, 3 bases at V and 4 bases at J, with 16 bases in the middle. Germline-derived CDR1 and CDR2 are SEHNR and FQNEAQ (reference sequence).

This clonotype has at least ten counts. The chain joins TRBV28 to TRBJ2-5, with D possibly matching TRBD2 (7 bases). The germline V and J ends were trimmed by 5 bases and 6 bases, with 13 bases remaining between them. From germline, CDR1 is MDHEN and CDR2 SYDVKM. The CDR3 contains 13 residues. CDR3 protein: CASSPRGAKTQYF. The DNA of the CDR3 is TGTGCCAGCAGTCCCCGGGGGGCAAAGACCCAGTACTTC.

This clonotype showed up many times. This chain connects TRBV27 to TRBJ1-4, with D perhaps TRBD1 (5 bases). The CDR3 totals 16 residues. In germline, CDR1 is MNHEY, CDR2 SMNVEV (reference sequence). V lost 2 bases and J 10 bases, leaving 20 bases between the germline ends. CDR3 nucleotides: TGTGCCAGCAGTTTAAGGGGACCGCCACACGGGGGAAAACTGTTTTTT. Translating gives CASSLRGPPHGGKLFF.

In its sample, this clonotype was seen many times. With a much larger clone just one base away, this may be a read error. This chain connects TRBV20-1 to TRBJ2-7; D is uncertain. Per germline, CDR1 DFQATT and CDR2 SNEGSKA (reference sequence). The CDR3 runs to 11 residues. DNA for the CDR3: TGCAGTGCCAGCTCGGGCTACGAGCAGTCCTTC. It yields the protein CSASSGYEQSF.

The J gene is TRBJ2-3, the V gene TRBV12-3 or TRBV12-4; 9 bases map to TRBD2. J gave up 11 bases and V 2 bases, and 11 bases lay outside the gene matches. CDR3 length: 15 residues. The CDR3 protein is CASSLYRAGGSEQYF. DNA of the CDR3: TGTGCCAGCAGTTTATATAGGGCGGGAGGGTCTGAGCAGTATTTT.

The chain employs TRBV19 and TRBJ2-1, with D possibly being TRBD2 (5 bases). V lost 5 bases, J lost 3 bases, and 11 bases lay in between. CDR3 length: 14 amino acids. Germline-derived CDR1 and CDR2 are LNHDA and SQIVND (reference sequence). Here the CDR3 reads CASSGGRDYNEQFF. In nucleotides, the CDR3 is TGTGCCAGTAGTGGTGGACGGGACTACAATGAGCAGTTCTTC.

Note on this clonotype: A junction boundary mismatches the germline segment, possibly from a read error. V is TRBV24-1 and J is TRBJ2-2; a weak D match, TRBD2 (6 bases). This CDR3 has 14 amino acids. CDR1 is KGHDR, CDR2 SFDVKD, per germline. Here the CDR3 DNA reads TGTGCCACCAGTGGTTTGCGGGACCCCGGGGAGCTGTTTTTT. This codes for CATSGLRDPGELFF.

V and J are TRBV10-1 and TRBJ2-5; 9 bases align to TRBD2. Unmatched junction bases numbered 0, after V lost 4 bases and J lost 0 bases. Per the germline V gene, CDR1 is WNHNN and CDR2 is SYGVQD (reference sequence). The CDR3 covers 14 residues. Here the CDR3 reads CASSGTSDQETQYF. CDR3 bases: TGCGCCAGCAGTGGGACTAGCGACCAAGAGACCCAGTACTTC.

This clonotype showed up many times. A much larger clone is a single base away; this may be a read error. The genes are TRBV6-4 and TRBJ1-2; possibly TRBD1 for D (6 bases). Trimming removed 11 bases at V and 7 bases at J, with 17 bases between. From germline, CDR1 is MRHNA and CDR2 SNTAGT. CDR3 length equals 12 residues. The CDR3: CAGQPRETGYTF. The CDR3 coding sequence is TGTGCCGGACAGCCCAGGGAAACTGGCTACACCTTC.

This sequence joins TRBV2 and TRBJ2-1; D possibly corresponds to TRBD1 (6 bases). Germline-derived CDR1 and CDR2 are SNHLY and FYNNEI. This CDR3 region has 15 residues. V lost 6 bases and J lost 0, with 12 bases in between. The CDR3 is CASRGQSSSYNEQFF. CDR3 coding DNA: TGTGCCAGCAGAGGACAGTCATCCTCCTACAATGAGCAGTTCTTC.

This clonotype was picked up many times. The V call is TRBV30, the J call TRBJ2-1; the match to TRBD2 covers 7 bases. Germline CDR1 reads GTSNPN; CDR2 reads SVGIG (reference sequence). Trimming removed 2 bases from V and 6 bases from J; junction bases left unmatched: 7. This CDR3 is 14 amino acids long. As DNA, the CDR3 is TGTGCCTGGAGTCATGGGAGGGCAGCCAATGAGCAGTTCTTC. Protein sequence: CAWSHGRAANEQFF.

This clonotype was seen repeatedly, ten times or more. The chain uses TRBV5-5 and TRBJ2-1, with 7 bases identical to TRBD1. Looked up from germline, CDR1 is SGHKS and CDR2 is YYEKEE (reference sequence). The CDR3 length is 13 residues. Trimming cost V 0 bases and J 8 bases; bases outside gene matches: 2. This CDR3 reads CASSLAGQDEQFF. The CDR3 DNA sequence: TGTGCCAGCAGCTTGGCCGGACAGGATGAGCAGTTCTTC. Full variable domain (missing parts from reference TRBV5-5 and TRBJ2-1): DAGVTQSPTHLIKTRGQQVTLRCSPISGHKSVSWYQQVLGQGPQFIFQYYEKEERGRGNFPDRFSARQFPNYSSELNVNALLLGDSALYLCASSLAGQDEQFFGPGTRLTVL.

This clonotype appeared many times. V usage is TRBV28 and J usage is TRBJ2-5; the match to TRBD1 covers 12 bases. This CDR3 is 15 amino acids long. With V trimmed by 6 bases and J by 4 bases, 6 bases remained unmatched. Germline lookup yields CDR1 MDHEN and CDR2 SYDVKM. The DNA for the CDR3 is TGTGCCAGCAGCTGGGGGACAGGGGGCGCAGAGACCCAGTACTTC. Its protein is CASSWGTGGAETQYF. Full variable domain (outside the CDR3, taken from reference TRBV28 and TRBJ2-5): DVKVTQSSRYLVKRTGEKVFLECVQDMDHENMFWYRQDPGLGLRLIYFSYDVKMKEKGDIPEGYSVSREKKERFSLILESASTNQTSMYLCASSWGTGGAETQYFGPGTRLLVL.

V usage is TRBV24-1 and J usage is TRBJ2-5; 9 bases match TRBD1. With V trimmed by 9 bases and J by 1 base, 8 bases remained unmatched. The CDR3 length is 15 residues. Germline lookup yields CDR1 KGHDR and CDR2 SFDVKD. The CDR3 loop reads CATRVRDRVQETQYF. The CDR3 bases are TGTGCCACCCGCGTTCGGGACAGGGTCCAAGAGACCCAGTACTTC.